The 26 T cell receptor beta chains presented below share a single source sample, sequenced in a study of control samples from healthy donors and cancer patients. Data came from immunoSEQ multiplex PCR; TCRdb stores just in-frame clones and leaves some out. The table shows approximately 170,000 clones, with 92% occurring only once. The sample consisted of blood. The receptors stem from a woman aged 30 to 39 in good health.

The chain couples TRBV28 to TRBJ2-1, with 9 bases lining up with TRBD2. CDR1 and CDR2 (germline): MDHEN, SYDVKM. The CDR3 sequence is 17 residues long. Trimming at V came to 5 bases and at J to 0 bases, leaving 8 bases not matched to a gene. The CDR3 protein is CASSQQAGGISYNEQFF. The CDR3 DNA is TGTGCCAGCAGTCAACAAGCGGGAGGAATCTCCTACAATGAGCAGTTCTTC. The complete variable domain, with remaining parts taken from reference TRBV28 and TRBJ2-1, reads DVKVTQSSRYLVKRTGEKVFLECVQDMDHENMFWYRQDPGLGLRLIYFSYDVKMKEKGDIPEGYSVSREKKERFSLILESASTNQTSMYLCASSQQAGGISYNEQFFGPGTRLTVL.

The chain employs TRBV7-3 and TRBJ1-2; possibly TRBD1 for D (5 bases). Germline V gives CDR1 SGHTA, CDR2 FQGTGA. Trimming removed 1 base at V and 14 bases at J, with 17 bases between. This CDR3 has 13 amino acids. The CDR3 DNA reads TGTGCCAGCAGCTTAATCCCTGGGCAGGGCCAAACCTTC. Residues: CASSLIPGQGQTF.

The V and J genes are TRBV19 and TRBJ1-5; no clear D. V was cut by 7 bases and J by 1 base, with 14 bases left in between. CDR3 size: 15 residues. Germline V gene lookup returns CDR1 LNHDA and CDR2 SQIVND (reference sequence). CDR3 bases: TGTGCCAGTATCGAATCTCCTTGGAGCAATCAGCCCCAGCATTTT. Its translation: CASIESPWSNQPQHF.

V and J are TRBV6-4 and TRBJ2-7; the match to TRBD2 covers 8 bases. V was clipped by 7 bases and J by 5 bases; unmatched bases: 10. There are 14 residues in the CDR3. Germline V gives CDR1 MRHNA, CDR2 SNTAGT. The CDR3 loop reads CASTGERENDEQYF. The CDR3, as DNA: TGTGCCAGCACGGGGGAGCGGGAGAACGACGAGCAGTACTTC.

J is TRBJ1-5 and V is TRBV11-2; possible D gene TRBD1, 5 bases. The CDR3 sequence is 15 residues long. Trimming removed 1 base at V and 0 bases at J, with 7 bases between. CDR1 is SGHAT and CDR2 is FQNNGV in the germline V gene. Written as DNA, the CDR3 is TGTGCCAGCAGCTTAGTAGGGGATAGCAATCAGCCCCAGCATTTT. Translating it yields CASSLVGDSNQPQHF. Full variable domain (missing parts from reference TRBV11-2 and TRBJ1-5): EAGVAQSPRYKIIEKRQSVAFWCNPISGHATLYWYQQILGQGPKLLIQFQNNGVVDDSQLPKDRFSAERLKGVDSTLKIQPAKLEDSAVYLCASSLVGDSNQPQHFGDGTRLSIL.

Only one count was recorded for this clone. J is TRBJ2-3 and V is TRBV7-6, with TRBD2 matching 16 bases. Germline V lookup: CDR1 SGHVS, CDR2 FNYEAQ. V shed 5 bases, J shed 8 bases, and the junction held 4 bases outside the gene matches. This CDR3 has 15 amino acids. The CDR3 loop reads CASSTGLAGGGTQYF. The CDR3 bases are TGTGCCAGCAGCACGGGACTAGCGGGAGGGGGTACGCAGTATTTT.

V is TRBV9 and J is TRBJ1-2, with 10 bases that match TRBD1. CDR1 is SGDLS and CDR2 is YYNGEE in the germline V gene. After removal of 6 bases from V and 7 bases from J, the junction contained 15 bases not matched to a gene. The CDR3 totals 16 residues. DNA of the CDR3: TGTGCCAGCACCCCCGGGGAGGGACAGGGGACTGTTGGCTACACCTTC. Translating gives CASTPGEGQGTVGYTF. Using reference TRBV9 and TRBJ1-2 for the parts outside the CDR3, the full variable domain is DSGVTQTPKHLITATGQRVTLRCSPRSGDLSVYWYQQSLDQGLQFLIQYYNGEERAKGNILERFSAQQFPDLHSELNLSSLELGDSALYFCASTPGEGQGTVGYTFGSGTRLTVV.

The chain carries TRBV11-2 and TRBJ2-7; 9 bases are shared with TRBD1. This CDR3 has 14 amino acids. Trimming at V came to 5 bases and at J to 5 bases, leaving 7 bases not matched to a gene. Germline CDR1 is SGHAT and CDR2 is FQNNGV. The CDR3 reads CASSTTGGGDEQYF. CDR3 DNA: TGTGCCAGCAGCACCACAGGGGGCGGTGACGAGCAGTACTTC.

The chain uses TRBV4-2 and TRBJ2-5, with 8 bases matching TRBD1. The CDR3 length is 15 residues. With V trimmed by 0 bases and J by 4 bases, 4 bases remained unmatched. The germline V gene has CDR1 LGHNA and CDR2 YNFKEQ. Here the CDR3 DNA reads TGTGCCAGCAGCCAAGACGGACAGGGAGGAGAGACCCAGTACTTC. Translation gives CASSQDGQGGETQYF.

V and J are TRBV2 and TRBJ2-2; TRBD1 matches at 8 bases. Trimming removed 2 bases from V and 7 bases from J; junction bases left unmatched: 6. CDR1 and CDR2 (germline): SNHLY, FYNNEI. This CDR3 has 15 amino acids. CDR3 loop: CASSERAGGLGELFF. The CDR3, as DNA: TGTGCCAGCAGTGAAAGGGCAGGGGGCCTCGGGGAGCTGTTTTTT.

This chain uses TRBV2 with TRBJ1-5, with 8 bases matching TRBD1. The CDR3 is 16 amino acids. V lost 2 bases, J lost 2 bases, and 5 bases stayed unmatched. From germline, CDR1 is SNHLY and CDR2 FYNNEI. CDR3 sequence: CASSELGQGRNQPQHF. As DNA, the CDR3 is TGTGCCAGCAGTGAACTCGGACAGGGCCGCAATCAGCCCCAGCATTTT.

The chain employs TRBV4-1 and TRBJ1-4; no clear D. Germline CDR1 and CDR2: MGHRA and YSYEKL. The CDR3 contains 16 residues. With 0 bases removed from V and 7 bases from J, the gap between germline ends came to 15 bases. DNA of the CDR3: TGCGCCAGCAGCCAAGACGGCACGCCAGGTTTTGAAAAACTGTTTTTT. Its protein is CASSQDGTPGFEKLFF.

The chain couples TRBV30 to TRBJ1-1; TRBD1 is a possible D gene (5 bases). The V end was cut by 0 bases, the J end by 4 bases, with 9 bases between. Germline-derived CDR1 and CDR2 are GTSNPN and SVGIG (reference sequence). The CDR3 is made up of 13 amino acids. The CDR3 reads CAWSVDSLTEAFF. The CDR3 DNA reads as TGTGCCTGGAGTGTCGACAGCCTCACTGAAGCTTTCTTT. The full variable domain, rest sourced from reference TRBV30 and TRBJ1-1, is SQTIHQWPATLVQPVGSPLSLECTVEGTSNPNLYWYRQAAGRGLQLLFYSVGIGQISSEVPQNLSASRPQDRQFILSSKKLLLSDSGFYLCAWSVDSLTEAFFGQGTRLTVV.

The chain combines TRBV5-8 with TRBJ2-3; 9 bases are shared with TRBD2. The germline V gene encodes CDR1 SGHTS and CDR2 YDEGEE. V was clipped by 3 bases and J by 5 bases; unmatched bases: 10. The CDR3 contains 16 residues. CDR3 DNA sequence: TGTGCCAGCAGCTCCCAAGCGGGAGGATGGTTAGATACGCAGTATTTT. It encodes CASSSQAGGWLDTQYF. The full variable domain, with the rest looked up from reference TRBV5-8 and TRBJ2-3, is EAGVTQSPTHLIKTRGQQATLRCSPISGHTSVYWYQQALGLGLQFLLWYDEGEERNRGNFPPRFSGRQFPNYSSELNVNALELEDSALYLCASSSQAGGWLDTQYFGPGTRLTVL.

The chain has TRBV6-4 and TRBJ2-2; perhaps TRBD2 as D (6 bases). The V gene lost 5 bases and the J gene lost 6 bases, with 16 bases spanning the gap. The CDR3 sequence is 15 residues long. Germline loops: CDR1 MRHNA, CDR2 SNTAGT. The CDR3 is CASSRLTGEAGELFF. The CDR3 coding sequence is TGTGCCAGCAGTCGACTAACGGGAGAGGCCGGGGAGCTGTTTTTT.

The rearrangement uses TRBV10-2 and TRBJ2-7; 8 nucleotides agree with TRBD2. Trimming removed 8 bases from V and 2 bases from J; junction bases left unmatched: 8. The CDR3 loop spans 14 amino acids. Germline CDR1 is WSHSY and CDR2 is SAAADI. The CDR3 DNA is TGCGCCAGCCAGCGGGAGCCCCGGCCCTACGAGCAGTACTTC. This translates into CASQREPRPYEQYF.

V gene TRBV19 combines with J gene TRBJ1-4; D remains ambiguous. The CDR3 sequence is 16 residues long. Germline V gene data show CDR1 as LNHDA and CDR2 as SQIVND (reference sequence). With 6 bases removed from V and 5 bases from J, the gap between germline ends came to 19 bases. The CDR3 bases are TGTGCCAGTAGCGAGAGGGCCCGGGCTTTAAATGAAAAACTGTTTTTT. It codes for CASSERARALNEKLFF.

Here the CDR3 reads CASSRTDSNQPQHF. The DNA for the CDR3 is TGTGCCAGCAGCCGGACGGATAGCAATCAGCCCCAGCATTTT. The gene calls are TRBV7-9 and TRBJ1-5; D not resolved. The length of the CDR3 is 14 residues. The V and J ends lost 5 bases and 0 bases respectively, with 8 bases between them. Germline V gene lookup returns CDR1 SEHNR and CDR2 FQNEAQ (reference sequence).

This sequence joins TRBV28 and TRBJ2-3; TRBD2 is a possible D gene (6 bases). The V gene lost 3 bases and the J gene lost 6 bases, with 22 bases spanning the gap. The CDR3 is 17 amino acids. The V gene's germline CDR1 is MDHEN and CDR2 SYDVKM. The CDR3 bases are TGTGCCAGCAGTTTGGGGGTAGCGGCCCGAGGGGCGGATACGCAGTATTTT. Protein: CASSLGVAARGADTQYF.

The rearrangement links TRBV7-9 to TRBJ2-7, with a tentative D call TRBD2 (6 bases). With 4 bases removed from V and 5 bases from J, the gap between germline ends came to 12 bases. The CDR3 has 13 amino acids. In germline, CDR1 is SEHNR, CDR2 FQNEAQ (reference sequence). The DNA for the CDR3 is TGTGCCAGCAGCTCTAGCGCCGCACACGAGCAGTACTTC. This gives the protein CASSSSAAHEQYF.

The J gene is TRBJ1-2, the V gene TRBV6-4; perhaps TRBD1 as D (6 bases). V lost 0 bases, J lost 5 bases, and 7 bases lay in between. Germline V gene lookup returns CDR1 MRHNA and CDR2 SNTAGT. This CDR3 has 13 amino acids. The CDR3 sequence: CASSDSGTYGYTF. CDR3 nucleotide sequence: TGTGCCAGCAGTGACTCCGGGACATATGGCTACACCTTC.

The rearrangement joins TRBV2 to TRBJ2-3; 14 bases line up with TRBD2. The CDR3 has 15 residues. Germline assignment: CDR1 SNHLY and CDR2 FYNNEI. V trimming: 6 bases; J trimming: 4 bases; junction bases outside the gene matches: 3. The CDR3 spells CASRGTSGSPDTQYF. For the CDR3, the DNA is TGTGCCAGCAGGGGGACTAGCGGGAGTCCAGATACGCAGTATTTT.

Only one count was recorded for this clone. The chain uses TRBV7-9 and TRBJ2-5, with 7 bases identical to TRBD2. Germline V gene lookup returns CDR1 SEHNR and CDR2 FQNEAQ (reference sequence). This CDR3 has 15 amino acids. The junction had 11 bases not matched to a gene; V was cut back by 5 bases and J by 5 bases. The CDR3 DNA sequence: TGTGCCAGCAGCGCCCGGACTAGGTGGGGCGAGACCCAGTACTTC. This gives the protein CASSARTRWGETQYF.

The chain links TRBV6-1 to TRBJ1-5, with 7 bases fitting TRBD1. The CDR3 covers 15 residues. From germline, CDR1 is MNHNS and CDR2 SASEGT. With 3 bases clipped from V and 1 base from J, the junction kept 3 bases outside the gene matches. The CDR3 DNA reads as TGTGCCAGCAGTGAGGACAGGAGGAGCAATCAGCCCCAGCATTTT. It encodes CASSEDRRSNQPQHF.

V gene TRBV4-1 combines with J gene TRBJ2-3; D may match TRBD1 or TRBD2 (5 bases each). Trimming pared 4 bases from V and 5 bases from J, leaving 10 bases between. Per germline, CDR1 MGHRA and CDR2 YSYEKL. CDR3 size: 13 residues. CDR3 region: CASSPGSRDTQYF. In nucleotides, the CDR3 is TGCGCCAGCAGCCCAGGGAGTAGAGATACGCAGTATTTT.

The chain links TRBV24-1 to TRBJ2-7; a possible D gene is TRBD1 (5 bases). V was clipped by 3 bases and J by 2 bases, with 10 bases between them. CDR1 and CDR2 from the germline V gene are KGHDR and SFDVKD. The CDR3 spans 14 residues. DNA for the CDR3: TGTGCCACCAGTGATGACAGCCCTCCCTACGAGCAGTACTTC. It specifies CATSDDSPPYEQYF.